The present T cell receptor (beta chain) was sequenced within a study of T cell repertoires in cytomegalovirus infection (dated by TCRdb to between 2017 and 2020). Describing the broader study: The HLA type of each donor mattered for the analysis, because public TCR beta signatures pointed to carriage of CMV infection along with the matching HLA type.

Results and caveats for the whole study, not just this receptor: In both this cohort and an independent cohort of 352 donors, the cumulative frequency of public TCR beta family members distinguished carriers of CMV infection plus the relevant HLA type. The ex vivo response was dominated by HLA-C-restricted CMV-specific TCR beta clonotypes, and the single most frequent clonotype in two of eight donors was supplied by these HLA-C-restricted clonotypes.

This clonotype appeared many times. The clone's antigen remains unknown. Base qualities are not at hand, and no much larger clone is one base apart. TCRdb records Illumina HiSeq 1500 as the sequencer. TCRdb reran the public reads through fastp at Q25 and MiXCR, keeping productive beta chains. Each CDR3 protein appears once, grouped with its most common genes and DNA. Within this sample are roughly 320,000 distinct CDR3 sequences, with around 9.1% of them counted one time only. Of the sample, around 2.6% falls within the top ten clones. The receptor was derived from a human donor in good health (CMV status not recorded). Some clones in this sample may be carry-over from other donors' samples. Source material: PBMCs.

The sequence in DNA is TGTGCCAGCAGCCAAGTTCAGGGAACCTCTAGTTACGAGCAGTACGTC. Its protein reads: CASSQVQGTSSYEQYV. The rearranged chain carries TRBV14 and TRBJ2-7, with TRBD1 tentatively as D gene (5 bases match). V is clipped by 1 base and J by 4 bases, and the sequence between their germline boundaries is 17 bases long. Reading from cysteine to valine, the CDR3 counts 16 amino acids. Of all the DNA, just the CDR3 is kept, 48 bases in frame from base 1. The germline V gene supplies CDR1 SGHDN and CDR2 FVKESK.